The rows below give T cell receptor beta chains drawn from one sample of a study of blood T cell repertoires in COVID-19. Sequencing was performed with immunoSEQ multiplex PCR; in TCRdb, only in-frame clones are kept and a portion is missing. The sample carries 95,000 to 150,000 clones, 80% to 85% recorded once. The sequenced sample was PBMCs or T cells enriched from blood (not recorded which). These TCRs come from a woman aged 30 to 39 who had recovered from COVID-19. CDR3s include the opening cysteine and the closing phenylalanine or tryptophan. D genes are given only for firm matches. Size is stated for part of the rows, as once, few or many counts, or as a class when the clone is expanded.

TRBD1	NA	TRBV7-9	TRBJ1-4	TGTGCCAGCAGTCCATGGGACAGAGCAACTAATGAAAAACTGTTTTTT	CASSPWDRATNEKLFF
NA	NA	TRBV6-2/TRBV6-3	TRBJ1-6	TGTGCCAGCAGTTACCCAGGCATTTCACCCCTCCACTTT	CASSYPGISPLHF
NA	NA	TRBV2	TRBJ1-5	TGTGCCAGCAGTGAAGGGAGCAGCAATCAGCCCCAGCATTTT	CASSEGSSNQPQHF
TRBD1	few	TRBV5-4	TRBJ2-7	TGTGCCAGCAGCCCCAGCAGACAGGGGAACTACGAGCAGTACTTC	CASSPSRQGNYEQYF
TRBD2	NA	TRBV27	TRBJ2-7	TGTGCCAGCAGTCTTATGGGGACTAGCGGGTCCTCCTACGAGCAGTACTTC	CASSLMGTSGSSYEQYF
NA	once	TRBV11-2	TRBJ2-7	TGTGCCAGCAGCTTAAGGCGAGGAAACGAGCAGTACTTC	CASSLRRGNEQYF
TRBD2	few	TRBV4-3	TRBJ2-1	TGCGCCAGCAGCCAAGTCGGCGGGAGGGTTGAGCAGTTCTTC	CASSQVGGRVEQFF
TRBD1	NA	TRBV28	TRBJ1-6	TGTGCCAGCAGTGCCCCGGGACAGGGCTATAATTCACCCCTCCACTTT	CASSAPGQGYNSPLHF
NA	NA	TRBV12-3/TRBV12-4	TRBJ1-2	TGTGCCAGTAACCTCCTGGGGGGTGGCTACACCTTC	CASNLLGGGYTF
NA	NA	TRBV19	TRBJ1-6	TGTGCCAGTAGTATAGCGGCCGGGATTGTGGGTTCACCCCTCCACTTT	CASSIAAGIVGSPLHF
NA	NA	TRBV3-1/TRBV3-2	TRBJ2-7	TGTGCCAGCAGCCAAGAGTCAGCCCTCAGGGGCGAGCAGTACTTC	CASSQESALRGEQYF
TRBD1	NA	TRBV23-1	TRBJ2-7	TGCGCCAGTCGGGACAGGGTCGCCCACGAGCAGTACTTC	CASRDRVAHEQYF
TRBD2	NA	TRBV29-1	TRBJ2-1	TGCAGCGGAGGGGCTAGCGGGCACAATGAGCAGTTCTTC	CSGGASGHNEQFF
NA	NA	TRBV25-1	TRBJ2-1	TGTGCCGGCAGTGAGTCCCCTCTACGGGAAAGCTCCTACAATGAGCAGTTCTTC	CAGSESPLRESSYNEQFF
TRBD2	NA	TRBV5-1	TRBJ2-7	TGCGCCAGCAGCACGGAACCGGGACTAGCGGGGGTCGAGCAGTACTTC	CASSTEPGLAGVEQYF
TRBD1	NA	TRBV20-1	TRBJ1-5	TGCAGTGCTAGTCTGCGGAAGGGGGCATATCAGCCCCAGCATTTT	CSASLRKGAYQPQHF
TRBD2	NA	TRBV4-1	TRBJ2-7	TGCGCCAGCAGCCCCACAGTAGCGGGAGTCTCCTACGAGCAGTACTTC	CASSPTVAGVSYEQYF
NA	NA	TRBV5-1	TRBJ2-1	TGCGCCAGCACCCCCGGGACAGGGATTAGCGGGGGGAAAAACAATGAGCAGTTCTTC	CASTPGTGISGGKNNEQFF
NA	few	TRBV7-7	TRBJ2-2	TGTGCCAGCAGCTTACGTGGAGGGGAAGTCGGGGAGCTGTTTTTT	CASSLRGGEVGELFF
TRBD1	NA	TRBV2	TRBJ1-2	TGTGCCAGCAGTGAAGACAGGGGGCTTGGGGGCTACACCTTC	CASSEDRGLGGYTF
NA	NA	TRBV28	TRBJ2-7	TGTGCCAGCATTTCTCCCCCCGAGCAGTACTTC	CASISPPEQYF
NA	NA	TRBV5-1	TRBJ1-1	TGCGCCAGCAGAGTTCGAGAGGGCACTGAAGCTTTCTTT	CASRVREGTEAFF